This T cell receptor (beta chain) was sequenced for a study of CD4+ T cells in melanoma. This CDR3 has 15 amino acids. Germline values: CDR1 SGHVS, CDR2 FQNEAQ. Deletions cut 0 bases from V and 4 bases from J, with 12 bases between. Regarding the study as a whole: A reported correlation linked neoantigen-specific CD4+ T cells to CD8+, macrophage and B cell function. Neoantigen-specific CD4+ T cells in melanoma reportedly had diverse differentiation states.

This clone was seen many times. Its antigen is still unknown. Data came from immunoSEQ multiplex PCR; TCRdb stores just in-frame clones and leaves some out. Found here are 52,000 or so clones, over 60% of them singletons; the top ten hold roughly 4.4%. Input material: tumor tissue. The V and J genes are TRBV7-8 and TRBJ1-2; tentative D call: TRBD1 (5 bases). This TCR derives from a human donor with melanoma. CDR3 protein: CASSLAGDGLYGYTF. CDR3 DNA: TGTGCCAGCAGCTTAGCGGGGGACGGCCTCTATGGCTACACCTTC.